The entry below describes one T cell receptor (beta chain). This entry is derived from a study of blood T cell repertoires in COVID-19. Using immunoSEQ multiplex PCR, the repertoire was profiled, and TCRdb retains in-frame clones only, with some absent. The table records some 40,000 clones, around 85% of them present only once. The length of the CDR3 is 15 residues. CDR1 SEHNR and CDR2 FQNEAQ come from the germline V gene (reference sequence). Germline trimming cut 2 bases from V and 0 bases from J; bases unmatched to any gene: 2. This chain uses TRBV7-9 with TRBJ2-5, with TRBD2 identical over 8 bases. The material sequenced was peripheral blood. The source of this sequence is a woman older than 75 with acute or convalescent COVID-19. The CDR3 loop reads CASSLPSGYQETQYF. The CDR3 coding sequence is TGTGCCAGCAGCTTACCTAGCGGGTACCAAGAGACCCAGTACTTC.